This T cell receptor (beta chain) is drawn from a study of blood T cell repertoires in COVID-19. Study summary: Whether acute or convalescent, the COVID-19 samples came from the United States, Italy and Spain.

The data were produced by immunoSEQ multiplex PCR, yet TCRdb's version contains in-frame clones alone and is incomplete. The top ten hold under 15% of the sample, which has approximately 97,000 clones, around 85% seen once. Input material: peripheral blood. This sequence originates from a human donor in a cohort sampled during active COVID-19.

The CDR3 reads CASSSRVDTEAFF. The CDR3 bases are TGTGCCAGCAGTTCCAGGGTTGACACTGAAGCTTTCTTT. V and J are TRBV12-3 or TRBV12-4 and TRBJ1-1; tentatively, D is TRBD1 (5 bases). The CDR3 length is 13 residues. Trimming pared 4 bases from V and 3 bases from J, leaving 9 bases between.